The next 29 T cell receptor beta chains were all read from a single sample in a study of OX40 agonist ivuxolimab in advanced cancers. This table comes from immunoSEQ multiplex PCR, and its TCRdb copy is limited to in-frame clones, with some not included. The table has roughly 70,000 clones, 82% seen once. The sample in question was CD4+ or CD8+ T cells sorted from blood, obtained in a trial of the OX40 agonist ivuxolimab. These receptors were taken from an adult with an advanced solid tumor such as melanoma, head and neck, liver or kidney cancer.

This clone was counted once. The rearrangement uses TRBV6-1 and TRBJ2-1; 7 positions match TRBD2. V was clipped by 6 bases and J by 10 bases; unmatched bases: 9. CDR3 length equals 13 residues. The germline gives CDR1 MNHNS, CDR2 SASEGT. CDR3 nucleotide sequence: TGTGCCAGCAGAAAAGCGGGACCTCAAGAGCAGTTCTTC. This sequence encodes CASRKAGPQEQFF.

The CDR3 DNA reads TGTGCCTGGAGTGGGGAGGCTGGGGCCAACGTCCTGACTTTC. Encoded protein: CAWSGEAGANVLTF. The J gene is TRBJ2-6, the V gene TRBV30, with a tentative D call TRBD2 (6 bases). With 1 base removed from V and 2 bases from J, the gap between germline ends came to 6 bases. From germline, CDR1 is GTSNPN and CDR2 SVGIG (reference sequence). CDR3 size: 14 residues.

The rearrangement joins TRBV5-1 to TRBJ1-1; D not resolved. The CDR3 is made up of 14 amino acids. The V end was cut by 6 bases, the J end by 0 bases, with 12 bases between. CDR1 is SGHRS and CDR2 is YFSETQ in the germline V gene. For the CDR3, the DNA is TGCGCCAGCACGGTCAGCCAGATGAACACTGAAGCTTTCTTT. Translating gives CASTVSQMNTEAFF.

This sequence joins TRBV5-1 and TRBJ2-5; D ambiguous. The V gene's germline CDR1 is SGHRS and CDR2 YFSETQ. The CDR3 totals 15 residues. The ends were cut back, 0 bases at V and 0 bases at J, with 9 bases in the middle. Written as DNA, the CDR3 is TGCGCCAGCAGCTTGGGGATAGCCGACCAAGAGACCCAGTACTTC. Translation: CASSLGIADQETQYF.

J is TRBJ2-1 and V is TRBV4-2; a possible D gene is TRBD2 (7 bases). Looked up from germline, CDR1 is LGHNA and CDR2 is YNFKEQ. CDR3 size: 17 residues. V was clipped by 0 bases and J by 7 bases, with 19 bases between them. The CDR3, as DNA: TGTGCCAGCAGCCAAGATCTAAGGGGGGGGCCGGTTAATGAGCAGTTCTTC. Residues: CASSQDLRGGPVNEQFF.

This clone was picked up one time. The chain couples TRBV7-2 to TRBJ2-7, with D maybe TRBD2 (5 bases). Germline loops: CDR1 SGHTA, CDR2 FQGNSA. This CDR3 comprises 12 residues. Trimming shortened V by 10 bases and J by 5 bases, and 15 bases separated the two germline ends. CDR3 in DNA: TGTGCCAAAAGTTGGTCGGAGGACGAGCAGTACTTC. This sequence encodes CAKSWSEDEQYF.

This chain uses TRBV19 with TRBJ2-6; D might be TRBD1 or TRBD2, each matching 6 bases. CDR1 is LNHDA and CDR2 is SQIVND in the germline V gene (reference sequence). CDR3 size: 16 residues. Trimming removed 3 bases from V and 3 bases from J, with 12 bases in between. Written as DNA, the CDR3 is TGTGCCAGTAGTATGTGGGGGGCGCGTGGGGCCAACGTCCTGACTTTC. Translating gives CASSMWGARGANVLTF.

This chain links TRBV5-5 with TRBJ2-5; D tentatively fits TRBD1 or TRBD2 (6 bases each). Per germline, CDR1 SGHKS and CDR2 YYEKEE (reference sequence). The V end lost 0 bases, the J end lost 3 bases, and 9 bases lay between the germline ends. The CDR3 extends over 14 amino acids. CDR3 protein: CASSLAGAKETQYF. In DNA form, the CDR3 reads TGTGCCAGCAGCTTGGCGGGGGCAAAAGAGACCCAGTACTTC.

The genes are TRBV18 and TRBJ2-1, with 7 positions matching TRBD2. V lost 5 bases and J lost 2; bases outside the gene matches: 6. The CDR3 is 15 residues long. The germline CDR1 and CDR2 sequences are KGHSH and LQKENI. The CDR3 loop reads CASSTSSGPYNEQFF. The CDR3 region has the DNA TGTGCCAGCTCAACTTCTAGCGGCCCCTACAATGAGCAGTTCTTC.

The chain uses TRBV5-6 and TRBJ1-3, with TRBD1 identical over 7 bases. V shed 5 bases, J shed 3 bases, and the junction held 5 bases outside the gene matches. Looked up from germline, CDR1 is SGHDT and CDR2 is YYEEEE. The CDR3 runs to 14 residues. In nucleotides, the CDR3 is TGTGCCAGCAGTTCGACAGGGTTTGGAAACACCATATATTTT. Translating gives CASSSTGFGNTIYF.

The J gene is TRBJ2-3, the V gene TRBV28, with a weak D call TRBD2 (6 bases). Trimming left V 2 bases short and J 1 base short, with 7 bases between. The CDR3 has 14 amino acids. Germline V gene lookup returns CDR1 MDHEN and CDR2 SYDVKM. CDR3 DNA sequence: TGTGCCAGCAGTTTAACTAGCCGCACAGATACGCAGTATTTT. Its translation: CASSLTSRTDTQYF.

V usage is TRBV30 and J usage is TRBJ1-3, with D possibly TRBD1 on 5 matching bases. V dropped 2 bases and J dropped 4 bases, with 15 bases sitting between them. The CDR3 has 15 amino acids. Germline CDR1 GTSNPN, CDR2 SVGIG (reference sequence). This chain's CDR3 is CAWSKVGAAGNTIYF. The CDR3 DNA follows: TGTGCCTGGAGTAAGGTTGGGGCAGCCGGAAACACCATATATTTT.

The chain joins TRBV28 to TRBJ1-2; D is unclear. Germline lookup yields CDR1 MDHEN and CDR2 SYDVKM. V lost 6 bases and J 2 bases, leaving 13 bases between the germline ends. The CDR3 has 14 amino acids. CDR3 sequence: CASRVGSTNYGYTF. CDR3 DNA sequence: TGTGCCAGCAGGGTGGGGTCTACGAACTATGGCTACACCTTC.

The rearrangement links TRBV11-2 to TRBJ1-6, with a weak D call TRBD1 (6 bases). The ends were cut back, 3 bases at V and 9 bases at J, with 9 bases in the middle. CDR1 is SGHAT, CDR2 FQNNGV, per germline. This CDR3 comprises 13 residues. The CDR3 loop is CASSFTGTSPLHF. Written as DNA, the CDR3 is TGTGCCAGCAGCTTCACAGGGACTTCACCCCTCCACTTT.

The chain uses TRBV27 and TRBJ1-1, with 7 bases matching TRBD1. Trimming removed 8 bases from V and 4 bases from J; junction bases left unmatched: 10. The CDR3 contains 14 residues. Germline assignment: CDR1 MNHEY and CDR2 SMNVEV (reference sequence). The CDR3 region is CASRSPTGATEAFF. The CDR3 DNA reads TGTGCCAGCCGGTCCCCCACAGGGGCCACTGAAGCTTTCTTT.

The chain combines TRBV6-4 with TRBJ1-1; D is possibly TRBD1 (5 bases). Germline V gene lookup returns CDR1 MRHNA and CDR2 SNTAGT. V was shortened by 4 bases and J by 2 bases, with 8 bases between the two germline ends. The CDR3 is made up of 13 amino acids. The CDR3 spells CASSAGANTEAFF. The CDR3 coding sequence is TGTGCCAGCAGTGCCGGGGCCAACACTGAAGCTTTCTTT.

The rearrangement joins TRBV28 to TRBJ2-7, with 7 bases fitting TRBD1. This CDR3 has 14 residues. From germline, CDR1 is MDHEN and CDR2 SYDVKM. Unmatched junction bases numbered 7, after V lost 5 bases and J lost 3 bases. CDR3 protein: CASSVSGQHYEQYV. Here the CDR3 DNA reads TGTGCCAGCAGTGTCTCGGGACAGCACTACGAGCAGTACGTC.

This clone was counted a single time. The V and J genes are TRBV27 and TRBJ2-3; tentative D call: TRBD1 (6 bases). The CDR3 sequence is 16 residues long. Trimming cost V 5 bases and J 2 bases, with 17 bases left between them. CDR1 and CDR2 from the germline V gene are MNHEY and SMNVEV (reference sequence). The CDR3 protein is CASSVTGQRITDTQYF. The CDR3 DNA sequence: TGTGCCAGCAGTGTAACGGGACAACGGATCACAGATACGCAGTATTTT.

V and J are TRBV2 and TRBJ2-1; D gene ambiguous. Germline V gives CDR1 SNHLY, CDR2 FYNNEI. CDR3 size: 11 residues. The ends were cut back, 6 bases at V and 9 bases at J, with 9 bases in the middle. The CDR3: CASRAEGEQFF. CDR3 in DNA: TGTGCCAGCAGGGCTGAAGGTGAGCAGTTCTTC.

The chain recombines TRBV5-1 with TRBJ1-4; D is unclear. This CDR3 has 15 residues. Germline assignment: CDR1 SGHRS and CDR2 YFSETQ. The germline V and J ends were trimmed by 0 bases and 7 bases, with 13 bases remaining between them. Written as DNA, the CDR3 is TGCGCCAGCAGCTTGGCAGCCTCCCTGAGTGAAAAACTGTTTTTT. It encodes CASSLAASLSEKLFF.

The chain couples TRBV2 to TRBJ2-1; 13 bases agree with TRBD2. J lost 0 bases, V lost 6 bases, and 14 bases had no gene match. The CDR3 extends over 20 amino acids. CDR1 and CDR2 (germline): SNHLY, FYNNEI. The CDR3 DNA sequence: TGTGCCAGCAGCGGGGTTATGACTAGCGGGGGGTCTAGCTCCTACAATGAGCAGTTCTTC. It encodes CASSGVMTSGGSSSYNEQFF.

This chain uses TRBV19 with TRBJ1-5, with 7 nucleotides matching TRBD1. CDR1 and CDR2 from the germline V gene are LNHDA and SQIVND (reference sequence). This CDR3 is 14 amino acids long. V shed 3 bases and J 3 bases; nucleotides not matched to a gene: 2. CDR3 sequence: CASSMGQNNQPQHF. The CDR3 coding sequence is TGTGCCAGTAGTATGGGACAGAACAATCAGCCCCAGCATTTT.

The chain couples TRBV27 to TRBJ2-5; 11 bases are a match to TRBD1. This CDR3 comprises 20 residues. V trimming: 5 bases; J trimming: 5 bases; junction bases outside the gene matches: 22. The germline V gene has CDR1 MNHEY and CDR2 SMNVEV (reference sequence). Here the CDR3 DNA reads TGTGCCAGCAGTCCCCGAAGCGGGTTAGGACAGGGGGCTTCAAGGGAGACCCAGTACTTC. Amino acid sequence: CASSPRSGLGQGASRETQYF.

The rearrangement joins TRBV4-3 to TRBJ2-1; D remains unclear. V shed 0 bases and J shed 8 bases, with 8 bases lying between them. The CDR3 contains 13 residues. CDR1 and CDR2 (germline): LGHNA, YSLEER. The chain's CDR3 is CASSQEGLDEQFF. CDR3 DNA sequence: TGCGCCAGCAGCCAAGAGGGCCTGGATGAGCAGTTCTTC.

This clone was counted a single time. V gene TRBV2 combines with J gene TRBJ2-5; TRBD2 aligns across 10 bases. CDR1 SNHLY and CDR2 FYNNEI come from the germline V gene. V trimming: 0 bases; J trimming: 4 bases; junction bases outside the gene matches: 2. This CDR3 contains 15 residues. The DNA of the CDR3 is TGTGCCAGCAGTGAAGCTAGCGGGGGGAGAGAGACCCAGTACTTC. Residues: CASSEASGGRETQYF.

There are a few counts of this clone. CDR3 region: CASWGRSSNQPQHF. The CDR3 DNA reads as TGTGCCAGCTGGGGACGATCGAGCAATCAGCCCCAGCATTTT. This chain connects TRBV6-1 to TRBJ1-5; the D gene is possibly TRBD1 (5 bases). Trimming shortened V by 8 bases and J by 1 base, and 12 bases separated the two germline ends. Per the germline V gene, CDR1 is MNHNS and CDR2 is SASEGT. This CDR3 is built from 14 residues.

This clone has just one count. V is TRBV28 and J is TRBJ1-5; D not certain. With 4 bases removed from V and 5 bases from J, the gap between germline ends came to 9 bases. Germline V CDR1 and CDR2: MDHEN, SYDVKM. The CDR3 covers 13 residues. The CDR3 DNA is TGTGCCAGCAGTTACCCCACTGATCAGCCCCAGCATTTT. Translating it yields CASSYPTDQPQHF.

The rearrangement uses TRBV18 and TRBJ2-6; 11 bases are shared with TRBD2. CDR1 is KGHSH, CDR2 LQKENI, per germline. CDR3 length equals 17 residues. The V segment lost 3 bases and the J segment 0 bases; nucleotides outside the gene matches: 1. CDR3 amino acids: CASSPGLADSGANVLTF. In DNA, the CDR3 is TGTGCCAGCTCACCGGGACTAGCGGACTCTGGGGCCAACGTCCTGACTTTC. The full variable domain, completed using reference TRBV18 and TRBJ2-6, is NAGVMQNPRHLVRRRGQEARLRCSPMKGHSHVYWYRQLPEEGLKFMVYLQKENIIDESGMPKERFSAEFPKEGPSILRIQQVVRGDSAAYFCASSPGLADSGANVLTFGAGSRLTVL.

V usage is TRBV18 and J usage is TRBJ2-7; D possibly corresponds to TRBD1 (6 bases). The CDR3 extends over 14 amino acids. Trimming stripped 5 bases from V and 0 bases from J, with 11 bases between. From germline, CDR1 is KGHSH and CDR2 LQKENI. CDR3 sequence reads: CASSRRQDSYEQYV. As DNA, the CDR3 is TGTGCCAGCTCAAGAAGACAGGACTCCTACGAGCAGTACGTC.